The sequence of this TCR beta chain was determined in a study of T cell responses to AZD1222 COVID-19 vaccine. Overall study: Doses given second, at about 4 or about 12 weeks, were pooled. General study results and limits: Among those given AZD1222, only six or seven were seropositive at baseline. The peak T cell response came first, and repertoires were sampled only after it. When two AZD1222 doses had been given, Spike-specific TCR breadth and depth rose.

Trimming removed 4 bases at V and 0 bases at J, with 9 bases between. The CDR3 has 15 amino acids. Germline CDR1 and CDR2: SGHTA and FQGNSA. TCRdb keeps only in-frame clones here, not all; method: immunoSEQ multiplex PCR. The repertoire has 100,000 to 150,000 clones, about 90% of them found once; the top ten carry around 6%. Note on this clone: Its specificity is unknown.

The sample was peripheral blood, taken on day 0 of AZD1222 vaccination. The rearrangement uses TRBV7-2 and TRBJ2-2; D gene unclear. The receptor was isolated from an adult in good health. CDR3 nucleotides: TGTGCCAGCAGCTCTTTGGGGTCGAACACCGGGGAGCTGTTTTTT. The encoded protein is CASSSLGSNTGELFF.